The sequence of this TCR beta chain was determined in a study of blood T cell repertoires in COVID-19. Study background: Donors in the United States, Italy and Spain gave samples during acute or convalescent COVID-19. Sources were T cells, B-cell-depleted T cells, or PBMCs; the material itself was cDNA or gDNA.

Libraries were prepared by immunoSEQ multiplex PCR; TCRdb keeps only in-frame clonotypes and omits some of them. The sample lists tens of thousands of clones, over 75% seen once, with just under 2.5% in the top ten. V was pared by 8 bases and J by 1 base, with 6 bases of the junction left unmatched. Germline values: CDR1 SEHNR, CDR2 FQNEAQ (reference sequence). There are 16 residues in the CDR3. Sequenced material: peripheral blood. The rearrangement joins TRBV7-9 to TRBJ2-2; 11 bases fit TRBD2. The clonotype was recovered from a human donor in a cohort sampled during active COVID-19. This CDR3 is CASLAGGPVNTGELFF. DNA of the CDR3: TGTGCCAGCCTAGCGGGGGGTCCGGTGAACACCGGGGAGCTGTTTTTT.